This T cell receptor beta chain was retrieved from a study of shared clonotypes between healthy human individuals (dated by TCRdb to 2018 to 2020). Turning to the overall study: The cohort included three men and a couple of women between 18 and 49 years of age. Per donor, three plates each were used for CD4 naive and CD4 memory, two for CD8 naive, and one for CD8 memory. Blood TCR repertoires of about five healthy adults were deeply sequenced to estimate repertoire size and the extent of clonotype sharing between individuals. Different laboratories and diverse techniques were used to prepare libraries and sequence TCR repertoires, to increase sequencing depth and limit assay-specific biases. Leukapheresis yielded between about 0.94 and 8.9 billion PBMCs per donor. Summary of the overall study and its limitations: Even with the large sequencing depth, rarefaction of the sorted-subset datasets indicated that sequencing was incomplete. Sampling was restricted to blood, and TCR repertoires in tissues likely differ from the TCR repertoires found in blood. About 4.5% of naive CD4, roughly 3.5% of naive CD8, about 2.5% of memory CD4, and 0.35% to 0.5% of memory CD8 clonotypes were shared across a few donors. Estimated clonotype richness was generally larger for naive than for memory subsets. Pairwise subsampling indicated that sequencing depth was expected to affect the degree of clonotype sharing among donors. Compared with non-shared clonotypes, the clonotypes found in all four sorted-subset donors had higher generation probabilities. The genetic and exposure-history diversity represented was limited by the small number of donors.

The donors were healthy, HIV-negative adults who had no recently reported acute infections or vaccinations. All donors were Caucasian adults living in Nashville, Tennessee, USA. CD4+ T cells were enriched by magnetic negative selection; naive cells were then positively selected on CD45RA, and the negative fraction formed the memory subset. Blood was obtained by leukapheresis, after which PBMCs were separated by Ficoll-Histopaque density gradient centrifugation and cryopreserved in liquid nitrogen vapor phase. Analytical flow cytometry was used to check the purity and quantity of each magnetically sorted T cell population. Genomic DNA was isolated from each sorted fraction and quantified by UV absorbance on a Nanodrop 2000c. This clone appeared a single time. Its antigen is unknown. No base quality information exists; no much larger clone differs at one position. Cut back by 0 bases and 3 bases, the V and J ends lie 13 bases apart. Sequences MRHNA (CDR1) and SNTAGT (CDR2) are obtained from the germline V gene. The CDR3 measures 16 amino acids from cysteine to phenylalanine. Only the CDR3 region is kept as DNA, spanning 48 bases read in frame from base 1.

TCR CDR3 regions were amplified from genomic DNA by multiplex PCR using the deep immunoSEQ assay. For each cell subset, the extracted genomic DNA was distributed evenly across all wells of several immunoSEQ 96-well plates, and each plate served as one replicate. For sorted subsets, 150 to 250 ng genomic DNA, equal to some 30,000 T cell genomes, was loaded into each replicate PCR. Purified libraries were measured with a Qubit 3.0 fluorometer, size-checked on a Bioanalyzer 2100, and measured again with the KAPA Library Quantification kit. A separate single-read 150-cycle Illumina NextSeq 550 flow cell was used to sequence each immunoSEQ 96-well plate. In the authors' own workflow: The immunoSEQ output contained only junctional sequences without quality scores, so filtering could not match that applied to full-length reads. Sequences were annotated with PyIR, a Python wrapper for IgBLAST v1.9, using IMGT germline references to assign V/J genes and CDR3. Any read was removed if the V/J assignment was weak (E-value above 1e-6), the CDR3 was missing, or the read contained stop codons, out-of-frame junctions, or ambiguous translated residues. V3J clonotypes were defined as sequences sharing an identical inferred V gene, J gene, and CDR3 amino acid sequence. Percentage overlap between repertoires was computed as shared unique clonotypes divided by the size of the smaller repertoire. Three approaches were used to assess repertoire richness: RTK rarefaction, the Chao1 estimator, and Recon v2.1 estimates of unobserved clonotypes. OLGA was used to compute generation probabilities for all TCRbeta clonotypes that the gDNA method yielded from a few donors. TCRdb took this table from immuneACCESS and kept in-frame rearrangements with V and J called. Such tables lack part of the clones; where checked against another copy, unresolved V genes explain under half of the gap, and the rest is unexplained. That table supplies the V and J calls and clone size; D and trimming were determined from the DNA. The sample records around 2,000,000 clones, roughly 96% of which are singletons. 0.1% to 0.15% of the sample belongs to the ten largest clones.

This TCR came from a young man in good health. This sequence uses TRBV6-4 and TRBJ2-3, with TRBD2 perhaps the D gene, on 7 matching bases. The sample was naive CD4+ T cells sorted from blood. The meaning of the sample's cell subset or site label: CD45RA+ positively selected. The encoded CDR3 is CASSDSRGRGTDTQYF. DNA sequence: TGTGCCAGCAGTGACTCGCGGGGGAGGGGGACAGATACGCAGTATTTT.